This TCR beta chain appears in the sequencing data of a study of CD8 T cells in ankylosing spondylitis. General observations from the study: Disease-linked clones had a CD8+ phenotype and relatively low frequency in peripheral blood. A motif in TCR beta, a set of under 10 highly homologous variants, appeared characteristic of ankylosing spondylitis blood. The clones that were linked to disease were reported to be significantly enriched in matched synovial fluid samples from ankylosing spondylitis patients.

CDR1 SGDLS and CDR2 YYNGEE come from the germline V gene. Deletions cut 0 bases from V and 7 bases from J, with 8 bases between. CDR3 length equals 13 residues. With molecular barcodes, quantitative 5'-RACE was used to make the TCR beta libraries. TCRdb reanalysed the 5' RACE reads using MiXCR and keeps one entry per CDR3 protein. The sample shows about 440,000 distinct CDR3 sequences, 17% of them seen only once. The table lists this clonotype with many counts. Its specificity is unknown. This chain uses TRBV9 with TRBJ2-1; weak D call: TRBD1 (6 bases). The sequence came from a male donor with ankylosing spondylitis. Sequenced material: blood, either unsorted or a sorted T cell fraction (not recorded which). The DNA for the CDR3 is TGTGCCAGCAGCGTAGGTCAGGGGAATGAGCAGTTCTTC. It encodes CASSVGQGNEQFF. The variable domain in full, with the rest retrieved from reference TRBV9 and TRBJ2-1, is DSGVTQTPKHLITATGQRVTLRCSPRSGDLSVYWYQQSLDQGLQFLIQYYNGEERAKGNILERFSAQQFPDLHSELNLSSLELGDSALYFCASSVGQGNEQFFGPGTRLTVL.